This TCR beta chain is from a study of blood T cell repertoires in COVID-19. Study-level information: COVID-19 samples from acute and convalescent phases originated in the United States, Italy and Spain. T cells, B-cell-depleted T cells, or PBMCs supplied cDNA or gDNA.

As processed by the authors: Estimation of nucleated cell counts relied on the amplification of reference gene primers. TCRdb's table, derived via immunoSEQ multiplex PCR, lists solely in-frame clones and lacks some. That table is the source of V, J and clone size, and D and trimming were worked out from the DNA. The table records approximately 90,000 clones, 65% to 90% of them present only once. The CDR3 is made up of 12 amino acids. Trimming took 0 bases from V and 6 from J, leaving 5 bases between them. The germline CDR1 and CDR2 sequences are MNHEY and SVGEGT. V is TRBV6-2 or TRBV6-3 and J is TRBJ1-1, with unresolved D. This sequence originates from a man aged 60-69 years with acute or convalescent COVID-19. The sequenced sample was peripheral blood. Here the CDR3 reads CASSYSQAEAFF. The CDR3 coding sequence is TGTGCCAGCAGTTACTCGCAGGCTGAAGCTTTCTTT.